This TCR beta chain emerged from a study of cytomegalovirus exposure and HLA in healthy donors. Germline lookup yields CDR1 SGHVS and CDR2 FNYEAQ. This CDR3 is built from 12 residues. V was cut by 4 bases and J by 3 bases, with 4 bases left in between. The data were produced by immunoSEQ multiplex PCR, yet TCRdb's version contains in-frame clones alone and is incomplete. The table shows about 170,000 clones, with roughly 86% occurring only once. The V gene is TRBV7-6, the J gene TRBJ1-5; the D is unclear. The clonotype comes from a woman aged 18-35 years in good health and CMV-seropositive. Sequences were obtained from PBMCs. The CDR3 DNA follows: TGTGCCAGCAGCTCGTTCAATCAGCCCCAGCATTTT. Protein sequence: CASSSFNQPQHF.